The rows below give T cell receptor beta chains drawn from one sample of a study of regulatory T cells in long-lasting Graves disease. TCRdb re-called the multiplex PCR reads through MiXCR, storing one row per CDR3 protein. The sample yields 530,000 or so distinct CDR3 sequences, about 13% seen once. This sample was also put to use in a study of T cells in Graves' hyperthyroidism and ophthalmopathy.

Material: peripheral blood mononuclear cells (PBMCs), obtained at new diagnosis, from a patient treated with antithyroid drugs. The receptors stem from a man aged 30 to 45 with Graves disease. Each CDR3 is given with its conserved first and last residue. Fields, in order: clone size, V gene, J gene, D gene, CDR3 protein, CDR3 DNA. The D gene is left open where the match is weak. Only some rows state a clone size, as once, few, many or a class for expanded clones.

clone_size: many; v_call: TRBV6-5; j_call: TRBJ2-7; d_call: NA; cdr3_aa: CASSYSNSAGNGYEQYF; cdr3_nt: TGTGCCAGCAGTTACTCGAATTCTGCGGGTAATGGCTACGAGCAGTACTTC
clone_size: NA; v_call: TRBV15; j_call: TRBJ1-5; d_call: TRBD1; cdr3_aa: CATGATGGNQPQHF; cdr3_nt: TGTGCCACCGGGGCCACAGGGGGAAATCAGCCCCAGCATTTT
clone_size: few; v_call: TRBV6-1; j_call: TRBJ2-6; d_call: NA; cdr3_aa: CASSRPGVAGANVLTF; cdr3_nt: TGTGCCAGCAGTCGTCCAGGGGTGGCTGGGGCCAACGTCCTGACTTTC
clone_size: many; v_call: TRBV5-1; j_call: TRBJ2-3; d_call: TRBD2; cdr3_aa: CASSSHGGTSTDTQYF; cdr3_nt: TGCGCCAGCAGCTCCCACGGGGGGACTAGCACAGATACGCAGTATTTT
clone_size: many; v_call: TRBV11-2; j_call: TRBJ2-2; d_call: NA; cdr3_aa: CASSYPGPFRSNTGELFF; cdr3_nt: TGTGCCAGCAGCTACCCAGGCCCGTTTCGGAGCAACACCGGGGAGCTGTTTTTT
clone_size: NA; v_call: TRBV6-1; j_call: TRBJ2-1; d_call: NA; cdr3_aa: CASSRRQSSYNEQFF; cdr3_nt: TGTGCCAGCAGTCGAAGACAGTCCTCCTACAATGAGCAGTTCTTC
clone_size: many; v_call: TRBV20-1; j_call: TRBJ1-1; d_call: NA; cdr3_aa: CSARGAVVEAFF; cdr3_nt: TGCAGTGCTAGGGGGGCTGTGGTTGAAGCTTTCTTT
clone_size: many; v_call: TRBV12-5; j_call: TRBJ1-2; d_call: NA; cdr3_aa: CASGLVKIWGPSDYGYTF; cdr3_nt: TGTGCTAGTGGTTTGGTTAAAATATGGGGTCCCTCCGACTATGGCTACACCTTC
clone_size: NA; v_call: TRBV6-1; j_call: TRBJ2-7; d_call: TRBD1; cdr3_aa: CASREWDRDYSSGEQYF; cdr3_nt: TGTGCCAGCAGGGAATGGGACAGGGACTATTCATCGGGCGAGCAGTACTTC
clone_size: NA; v_call: TRBV7-3; j_call: TRBJ2-3; d_call: TRBD1; cdr3_aa: CASSSKGGTGGVTYTQYF; cdr3_nt: TGTGCCAGCAGCTCGAAGGGGGGGACAGGGGGCGTGACATATACGCAGTATTTT
clone_size: NA; v_call: TRBV15; j_call: TRBJ1-1; d_call: NA; cdr3_aa: CATSMRNREAFF; cdr3_nt: TGTGCCACCAGCATGAGAAACAGGGAAGCTTTCTTT
clone_size: NA; v_call: TRBV19; j_call: TRBJ2-2; d_call: TRBD1; cdr3_aa: CASSPRGGTGLGELFF; cdr3_nt: TGTGCCAGTAGTCCCAGAGGGGGGACAGGTCTCGGGGAGCTGTTTTTT
clone_size: many; v_call: TRBV7-9; j_call: TRBJ2-5; d_call: NA; cdr3_aa: CASSKLATRETQYF; cdr3_nt: TGTGCCAGCAGTAAGCTAGCGACCCGAGAGACCCAGTACTTC
clone_size: many; v_call: TRBV6-1; j_call: TRBJ1-2; d_call: NA; cdr3_aa: CASSEVLGWSYGYTF; cdr3_nt: TGTGCCAGCAGTGAAGTTCTAGGGTGGAGCTATGGCTACACCTTC
clone_size: few; v_call: TRBV5-1; j_call: TRBJ2-1; d_call: TRBD2; cdr3_aa: CASSLTPSGRGYNEQFF; cdr3_nt: TGCGCCAGCAGCTTGACTCCTAGCGGGAGGGGGTACAATGAGCAGTTCTTC
clone_size: many; v_call: TRBV20-1; j_call: TRBJ1-1; d_call: NA; cdr3_aa: CSASFVRGTEAFF; cdr3_nt: TGCAGTGCTAGCTTCGTCAGGGGCACTGAAGCTTTCTTT
clone_size: many; v_call: TRBV11-2; j_call: TRBJ1-1; d_call: NA; cdr3_aa: CASSPATEAFF; cdr3_nt: TGTGCCAGCAGCCCCGCCACTGAAGCTTTCTTT
clone_size: few; v_call: TRBV7-9; j_call: TRBJ2-3; d_call: TRBD2; cdr3_aa: CASSLEGGRSDTQYF; cdr3_nt: TGTGCCAGCAGCTTAGAGGGCGGGAGATCAGATACGCAGTATTTT
clone_size: many; v_call: TRBV5-1; j_call: TRBJ1-4; d_call: NA; cdr3_aa: CASQGRPAAGGKLFF; cdr3_nt: TGCGCCAGCCAAGGGCGGCCGGCAGCCGGGGGAAAACTGTTTTTT
clone_size: NA; v_call: TRBV19; j_call: TRBJ1-5; d_call: NA; cdr3_aa: CAIPSGGDQPQHF; cdr3_nt: TGTGCCATCCCCTCGGGGGGGGATCAGCCCCAGCATTTT
clone_size: few; v_call: TRBV15; j_call: TRBJ1-5; d_call: NA; cdr3_aa: CATSREGAAGDQPQHF; cdr3_nt: TGTGCCACCAGCAGAGAAGGGGCCGCCGGGGATCAGCCCCAGCATTTT
clone_size: many; v_call: TRBV19; j_call: TRBJ2-3; d_call: NA; cdr3_aa: CASSISVRDTQYF; cdr3_nt: TGTGCCAGTAGTATAAGCGTGCGGGATACGCAGTATTTT
clone_size: many; v_call: TRBV7-9; j_call: TRBJ1-1; d_call: NA; cdr3_aa: CASSLIGNGRLGSEAFF; cdr3_nt: TGTGCCAGCAGCTTAATAGGTAACGGGCGTTTAGGATCTGAAGCTTTCTTT
clone_size: many; v_call: TRBV24-1; j_call: TRBJ2-1; d_call: NA; cdr3_aa: CATSDLGVRFNEQFF; cdr3_nt: TGTGCCACCAGTGATTTGGGCGTTCGGTTCAATGAGCAGTTCTTC
clone_size: NA; v_call: TRBV5-1; j_call: TRBJ2-3; d_call: TRBD2; cdr3_aa: CASSSLTSGRLDTQYF; cdr3_nt: TGCGCCAGCAGCTCCCTTACTAGCGGTAGATTGGATACGCAGTATTTT
clone_size: many; v_call: TRBV12-3/TRBV12-4; j_call: TRBJ2-5; d_call: TRBD2; cdr3_aa: CASSITSGRRLETQYF; cdr3_nt: TGTGCCAGCAGTATTACTAGCGGGAGGCGGTTAGAGACCCAGTACTTC
clone_size: many; v_call: TRBV7-9; j_call: TRBJ2-3; d_call: NA; cdr3_aa: CASTPGSGRTDTQYF; cdr3_nt: TGTGCCAGCACCCCGGGCAGCGGGCGCACAGATACGCAGTATTTT
clone_size: NA; v_call: TRBV11-2; j_call: TRBJ2-7; d_call: TRBD2; cdr3_aa: CASSLGTSRLEQYF; cdr3_nt: TGTGCCAGCAGCCTAGGGACTAGTAGGCTCGAGCAGTACTTC
clone_size: many; v_call: TRBV10-3; j_call: TRBJ2-7; d_call: TRBD2; cdr3_aa: CAITTSGRAYEQYF; cdr3_nt: TGTGCCATCACTACTAGCGGGAGGGCCTACGAGCAGTACTTC
clone_size: few; v_call: TRBV6-1; j_call: TRBJ1-5; d_call: NA; cdr3_aa: CASSEALGQPQHF; cdr3_nt: TGTGCCAGCAGTGAAGCGCTGGGGCAGCCCCAGCATTTT
clone_size: NA; v_call: TRBV24-1; j_call: TRBJ2-6; d_call: NA; cdr3_aa: CATSDWVGDSGANVLTF; cdr3_nt: TGTGCCACCAGTGATTGGGTCGGTGACTCTGGGGCCAACGTCCTGACTTTC
clone_size: many; v_call: TRBV6-9; j_call: TRBJ2-1; d_call: TRBD2; cdr3_aa: CASSYPYPPQAGGTMNEQFF; cdr3_nt: TGTGCCAGCAGTTACCCCTATCCACCCCAAGCGGGAGGAACGATGAATGAGCAGTTCTTC
clone_size: many; v_call: TRBV5-1; j_call: TRBJ2-7; d_call: NA; cdr3_aa: CASSLDPLYYEQYF; cdr3_nt: TGCGCCAGCAGCTTGGATCCGCTATACTACGAGCAGTACTTC
clone_size: many; v_call: TRBV24-1; j_call: TRBJ2-7; d_call: NA; cdr3_aa: CATSDPEGGAPREQYF; cdr3_nt: TGTGCCACCAGTGATCCGGAGGGCGGGGCGCCCCGCGAGCAGTACTTC
clone_size: many; v_call: TRBV7-8; j_call: TRBJ2-3; d_call: TRBD2; cdr3_aa: CASSNGLGRDTQYF; cdr3_nt: TGTGCCAGCAGCAACGGACTAGGCAGAGATACGCAGTATTTT
clone_size: many; v_call: TRBV5-6; j_call: TRBJ2-3; d_call: NA; cdr3_aa: CASSSEGSAPADTQYF; cdr3_nt: TGTGCCAGCAGCTCCGAAGGGTCAGCCCCTGCAGATACGCAGTATTTT
clone_size: many; v_call: TRBV12-3/TRBV12-4; j_call: TRBJ2-1; d_call: TRBD2; cdr3_aa: CASSFSGGREQFF; cdr3_nt: TGTGCCAGCAGTTTCTCCGGGGGGAGGGAGCAGTTCTTC
clone_size: many; v_call: TRBV2; j_call: TRBJ1-5; d_call: TRBD1; cdr3_aa: CASSGFRSTGGSNQPQHF; cdr3_nt: TGTGCCAGCAGTGGCTTCCGGTCTACAGGGGGTAGCAATCAGCCCCAGCATTTT
clone_size: many; v_call: TRBV18; j_call: TRBJ2-7; d_call: TRBD2; cdr3_aa: CASSPRVAGAYEQYF; cdr3_nt: TGTGCCAGCTCACCACGTGTAGCGGGGGCCTACGAGCAGTACTTC
clone_size: NA; v_call: TRBV24-1; j_call: TRBJ2-2; d_call: TRBD2; cdr3_aa: CATSDPTSLLGELFF; cdr3_nt: TGTGCCACCAGTGACCCGACTAGCCTCCTCGGGGAGCTGTTTTTT